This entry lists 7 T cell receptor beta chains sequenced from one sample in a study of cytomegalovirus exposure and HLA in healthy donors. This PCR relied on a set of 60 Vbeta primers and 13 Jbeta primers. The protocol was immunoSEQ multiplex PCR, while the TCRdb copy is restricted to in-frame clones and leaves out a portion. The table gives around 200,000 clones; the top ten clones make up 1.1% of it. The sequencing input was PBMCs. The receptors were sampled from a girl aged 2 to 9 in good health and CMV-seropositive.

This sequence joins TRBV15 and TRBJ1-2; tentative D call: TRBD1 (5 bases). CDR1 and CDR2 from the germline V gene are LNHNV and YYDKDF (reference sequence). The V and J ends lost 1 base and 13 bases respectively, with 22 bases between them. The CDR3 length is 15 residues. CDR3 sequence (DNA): TGTGCCACCAGCAGAGGGGATAGAGAGACAGTCGCGATCACCTTC. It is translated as CATSRGDRETVAITF.

The CDR3 spells CASSLAPQGDTEAFF. The CDR3 bases are TGTGCCAGCAGCTTAGCCCCACAGGGGGACACTGAAGCTTTCTTT. The V and J genes are TRBV7-2 and TRBJ1-1, with 8 bases lining up with TRBD1. The CDR3 loop spans 15 amino acids. V lost 0 bases and J lost 3; bases outside the gene matches: 3. The V gene's germline CDR1 is SGHTA and CDR2 FQGNSA.

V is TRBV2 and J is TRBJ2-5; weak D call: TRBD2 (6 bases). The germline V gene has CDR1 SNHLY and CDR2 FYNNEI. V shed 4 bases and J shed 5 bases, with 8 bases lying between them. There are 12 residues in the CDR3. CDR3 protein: CASSGREETQYF. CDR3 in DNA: TGTGCCAGCAGTGGGAGGGAGGAGACCCAGTACTTC.

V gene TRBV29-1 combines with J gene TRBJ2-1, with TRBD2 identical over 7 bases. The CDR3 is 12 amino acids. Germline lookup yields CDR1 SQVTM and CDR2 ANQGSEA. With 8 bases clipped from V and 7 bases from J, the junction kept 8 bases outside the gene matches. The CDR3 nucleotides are TGCAGCTGGGGGGGTTCTGGGAATGAGCAGTTCTTC. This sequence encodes CSWGGSGNEQFF.

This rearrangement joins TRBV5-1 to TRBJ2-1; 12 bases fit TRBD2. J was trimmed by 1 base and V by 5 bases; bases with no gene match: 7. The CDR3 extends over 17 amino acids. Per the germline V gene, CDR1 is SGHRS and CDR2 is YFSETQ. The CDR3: CASRTSGSLGSYNEQFF. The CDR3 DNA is TGCGCCAGCAGGACTAGCGGGAGCCTTGGGTCCTACAATGAGCAGTTCTTC.

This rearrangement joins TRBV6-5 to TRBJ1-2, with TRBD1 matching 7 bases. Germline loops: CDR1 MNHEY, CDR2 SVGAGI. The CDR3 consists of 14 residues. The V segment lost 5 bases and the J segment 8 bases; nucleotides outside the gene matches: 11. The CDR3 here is CASSTRQGRGGYTF. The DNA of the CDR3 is TGTGCCAGCAGTACCCGACAGGGCCGGGGGGGCTACACCTTC.

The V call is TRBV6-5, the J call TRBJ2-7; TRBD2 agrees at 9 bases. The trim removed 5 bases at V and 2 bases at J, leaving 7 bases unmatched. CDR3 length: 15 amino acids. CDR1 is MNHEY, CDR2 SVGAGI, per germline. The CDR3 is CASSLSGSNPYEQYF. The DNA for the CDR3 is TGTGCCAGCAGTCTTAGCGGGAGCAACCCCTACGAGCAGTACTTC.